This TCR beta chain comes out of a study of vaccination and CD4 T cells after COVID-19. Study as a whole: Drawing of post-COVID samples took place a median roughly 97 days after diagnosis (range 35 to 161).

The treatment is: approximately nine-day PBMC culture with coronavirus spike peptide pools or control peptides (ViraFEST assay). The unexposed donor gave CD4+ T cells before the COVID-19 pandemic (2011-2018). The assay that was used to sequence DNA from cultured CD4+ T cells was the Oncomine TCR Beta short-read assay. TCRdb recomputed calls from the PCR reads with MiXCR, one row per CDR3 protein. The repertoire holds about 7,500 distinct CDR3 sequences, with around 42% as singletons. With regard to this clonotype: Its specificity is not known.

Trimming pared 5 bases from V and 6 bases from J, leaving 26 bases between. Germline CDR1 and CDR2: MGHRA and YSYEKL. The CDR3 totals 17 residues. V and J are TRBV4-1 and TRBJ2-7; D is perhaps TRBD1 or TRBD2 (7 bases each). The sequencing sample was made of CD4+ T cells from blood, cultured in vitro. The TCR originated in a human donor in good health. CDR3 in DNA: TGCGCCAGCAGCTTCGACAGGGCGAGCGGGGTTATTAGCGAGCAGTACTTC. Its translation is CASSFDRASGVISEQYF.